This T cell receptor beta chain was captured in a study of blood T cell repertoires in COVID-19. On the study more broadly: Acute-phase and convalescent COVID-19 samples originated in the United States, Italy and Spain. Nucleic acid was either cDNA or gDNA, and it came from T cells, B-cell-depleted T cells, or PBMCs.

In the authors' methods: Amplification with reference gene primers provided the estimates of nucleated cell counts. TCRdb's table, derived via immunoSEQ multiplex PCR, lists solely in-frame clones and lacks some. V and J calls and clone size follow that table, whereas D and trimming were derived from the DNA. The sample holds around 120,000 clones, 75% to 90% seen once. The CDR3 runs to 11 residues. Germline CDR1 and CDR2: MDHEN and SYDVKM. Between the trimmed V and J ends, which lost 2 bases and 7 bases, there was a span of 3 bases. The sequencing sample was made of peripheral blood. V usage is TRBV28 and J usage is TRBJ2-1; D call uncertain. The origin of this receptor is a woman aged 65 to 85 with acute or convalescent COVID-19. CDR3 residues: CASSLANEQFF. The CDR3 DNA is TGTGCCAGCAGTTTAGCGAATGAGCAGTTCTTC.